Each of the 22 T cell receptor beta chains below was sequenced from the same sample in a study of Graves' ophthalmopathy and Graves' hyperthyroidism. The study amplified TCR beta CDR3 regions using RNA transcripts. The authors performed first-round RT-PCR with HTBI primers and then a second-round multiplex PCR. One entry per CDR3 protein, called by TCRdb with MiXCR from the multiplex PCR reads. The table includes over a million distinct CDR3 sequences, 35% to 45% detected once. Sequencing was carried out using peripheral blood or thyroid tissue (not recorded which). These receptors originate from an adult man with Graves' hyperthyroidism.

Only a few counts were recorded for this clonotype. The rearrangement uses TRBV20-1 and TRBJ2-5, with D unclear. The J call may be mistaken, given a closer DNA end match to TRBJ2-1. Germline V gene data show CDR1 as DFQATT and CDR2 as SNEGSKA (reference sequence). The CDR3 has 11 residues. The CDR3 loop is CSARQVNEQFF. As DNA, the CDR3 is TGCAGTGCTAGACAGGTCAATGAGCAGTTCTTC.

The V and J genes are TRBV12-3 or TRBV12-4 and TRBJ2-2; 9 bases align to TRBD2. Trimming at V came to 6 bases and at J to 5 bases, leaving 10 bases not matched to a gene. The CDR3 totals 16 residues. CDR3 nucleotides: TGTGCCAGCAGCCCGATAGTAGCGGGAGCTACCGGGGAGCTGTTTTTT. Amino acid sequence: CASSPIVAGATGELFF.

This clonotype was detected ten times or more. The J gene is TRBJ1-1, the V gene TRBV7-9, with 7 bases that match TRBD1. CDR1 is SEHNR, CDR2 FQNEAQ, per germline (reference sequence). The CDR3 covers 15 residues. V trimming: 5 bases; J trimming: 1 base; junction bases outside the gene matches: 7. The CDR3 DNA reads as TGTGCCAGCAGCCCCGTGACAGGGTGGAACACTGAAGCTTTCTTT. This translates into CASSPVTGWNTEAFF.

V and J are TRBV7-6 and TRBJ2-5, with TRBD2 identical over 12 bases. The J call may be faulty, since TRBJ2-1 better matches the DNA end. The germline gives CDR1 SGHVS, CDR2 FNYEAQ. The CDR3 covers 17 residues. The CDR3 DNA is TGTGCCAGCAGCCGAAGTCGGACTAGCGGGGATAACAATGAGCAGTTCTTC. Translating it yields CASSRSRTSGDNNEQFF.

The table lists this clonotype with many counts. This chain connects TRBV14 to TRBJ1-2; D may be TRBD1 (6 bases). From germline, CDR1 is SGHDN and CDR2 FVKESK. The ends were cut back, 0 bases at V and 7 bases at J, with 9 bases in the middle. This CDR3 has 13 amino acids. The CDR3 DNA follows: TGTGCCAGCAGCCAAGAGCCCAGGGGTGGCTACACCTTC. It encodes CASSQEPRGGYTF.

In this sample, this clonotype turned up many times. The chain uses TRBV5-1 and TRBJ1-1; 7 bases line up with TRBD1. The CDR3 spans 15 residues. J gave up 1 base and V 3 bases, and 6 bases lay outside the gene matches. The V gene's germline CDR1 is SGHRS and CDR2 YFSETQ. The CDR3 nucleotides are TGCGCCAGCAGCTCGCCGGGACAGACGAACACTGAAGCTTTCTTT. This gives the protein CASSSPGQTNTEAFF.

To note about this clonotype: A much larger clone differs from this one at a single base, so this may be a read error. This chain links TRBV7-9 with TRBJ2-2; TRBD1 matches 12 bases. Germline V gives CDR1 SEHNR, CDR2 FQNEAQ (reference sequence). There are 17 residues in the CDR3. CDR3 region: CDSSLVGQGARTGELFF. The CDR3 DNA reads TGTGACAGCAGCTTAGTGGGACAGGGGGCACGGACCGGGGAGCTGTTTTTT.

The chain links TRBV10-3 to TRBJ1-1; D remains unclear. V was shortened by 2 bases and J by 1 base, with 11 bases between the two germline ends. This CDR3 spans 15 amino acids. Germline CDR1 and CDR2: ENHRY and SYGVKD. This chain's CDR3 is CAISEPRATNTEAFF. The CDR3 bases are TGTGCCATCAGTGAGCCGAGGGCGACGAACACTGAAGCTTTCTTT.

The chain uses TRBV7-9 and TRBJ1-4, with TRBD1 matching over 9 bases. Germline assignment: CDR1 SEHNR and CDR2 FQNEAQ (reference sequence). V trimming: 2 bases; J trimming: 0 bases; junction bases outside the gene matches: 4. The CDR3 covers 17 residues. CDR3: CASSLQRTGATNEKLFF. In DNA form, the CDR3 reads TGTGCCAGCAGCTTACAGAGGACAGGGGCAACTAATGAAAAACTGTTTTTT.

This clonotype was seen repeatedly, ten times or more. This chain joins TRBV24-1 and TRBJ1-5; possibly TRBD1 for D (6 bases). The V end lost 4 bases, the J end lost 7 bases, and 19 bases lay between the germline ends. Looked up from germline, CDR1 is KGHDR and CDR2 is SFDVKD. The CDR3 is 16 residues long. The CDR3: CATSDPKTGLGQPQHF. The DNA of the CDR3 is TGTGCCACCAGTGACCCAAAGACAGGCCTGGGGCAGCCCCAGCATTTT.

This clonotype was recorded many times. The CDR3: CSVEDFRGPNTEAFF. The DNA for the CDR3 is TGCAGCGTTGAAGACTTCAGGGGACCGAACACTGAAGCTTTCTTT. The chain uses TRBV29-1 and TRBJ1-1; the D gene is possibly TRBD1 (6 bases). The CDR3 covers 15 residues. Germline V CDR1 and CDR2: SQVTM, ANQGSEA. The V and J ends lost 0 bases and 1 base respectively, with 12 bases between them.

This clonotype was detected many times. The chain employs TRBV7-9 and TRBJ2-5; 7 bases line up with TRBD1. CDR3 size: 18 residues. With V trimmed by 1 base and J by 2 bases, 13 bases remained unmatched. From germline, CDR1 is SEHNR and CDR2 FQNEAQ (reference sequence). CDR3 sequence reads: CASSLGESWGQRQETQYF. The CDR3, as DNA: TGTGCCAGCAGCTTAGGGGAGAGCTGGGGACAGAGACAAGAGACCCAGTACTTC.

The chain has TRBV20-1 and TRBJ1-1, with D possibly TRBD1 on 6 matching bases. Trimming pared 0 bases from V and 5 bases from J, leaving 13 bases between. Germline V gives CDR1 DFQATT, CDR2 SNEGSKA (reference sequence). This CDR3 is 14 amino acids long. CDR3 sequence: CSAREGGAPTEAFF. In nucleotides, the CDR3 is TGCAGTGCTAGAGAAGGGGGGGCGCCAACTGAAGCTTTCTTT.

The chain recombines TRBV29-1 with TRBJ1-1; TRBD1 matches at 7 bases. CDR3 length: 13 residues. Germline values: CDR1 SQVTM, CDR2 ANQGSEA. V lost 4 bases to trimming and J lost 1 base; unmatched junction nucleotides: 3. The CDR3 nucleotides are TGCAGCGTTGGACAGGGAGAGAACACTGAAGCTTTCTTT. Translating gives CSVGQGENTEAFF.

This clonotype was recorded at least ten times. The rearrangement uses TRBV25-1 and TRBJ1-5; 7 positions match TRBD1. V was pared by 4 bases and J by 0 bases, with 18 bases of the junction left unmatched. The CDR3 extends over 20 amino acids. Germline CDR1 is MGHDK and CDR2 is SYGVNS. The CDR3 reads CASSGGIPSGGFYSNQPQHF. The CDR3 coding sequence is TGTGCCAGCAGTGGAGGTATCCCGTCAGGGGGGTTTTATAGCAATCAGCCCCAGCATTTT.

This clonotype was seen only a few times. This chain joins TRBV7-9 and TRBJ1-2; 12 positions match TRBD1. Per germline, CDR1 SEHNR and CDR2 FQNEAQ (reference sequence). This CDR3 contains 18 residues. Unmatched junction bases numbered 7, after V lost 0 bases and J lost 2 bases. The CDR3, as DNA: TGTGCCAGCAGCTTAGCTGTGGGGGACAGGGGGCGGAACTATGGCTACACCTTC. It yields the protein CASSLAVGDRGRNYGYTF.

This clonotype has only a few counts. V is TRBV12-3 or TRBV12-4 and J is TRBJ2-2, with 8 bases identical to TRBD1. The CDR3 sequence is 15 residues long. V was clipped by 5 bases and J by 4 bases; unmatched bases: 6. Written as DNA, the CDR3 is TGTGCCAGCAGTACTCAGGGGGCCAGCACCGGGGAGCTGTTTTTT. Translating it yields CASSTQGASTGELFF.

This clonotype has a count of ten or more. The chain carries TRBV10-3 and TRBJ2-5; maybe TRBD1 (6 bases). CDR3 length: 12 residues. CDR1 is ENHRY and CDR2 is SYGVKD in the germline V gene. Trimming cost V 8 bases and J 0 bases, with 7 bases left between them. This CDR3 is CAIQGNQETQYF. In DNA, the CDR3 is TGTGCCATCCAGGGGAACCAAGAGACCCAGTACTTC.

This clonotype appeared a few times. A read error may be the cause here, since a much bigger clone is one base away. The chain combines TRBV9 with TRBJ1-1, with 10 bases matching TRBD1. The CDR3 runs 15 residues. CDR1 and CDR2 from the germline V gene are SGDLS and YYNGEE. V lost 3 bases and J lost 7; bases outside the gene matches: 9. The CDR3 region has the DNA TGTGCCAGCAGCGGGACAGGGGGTACGGATGGTGAAGCTTTCTTT. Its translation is CASSGTGGTDGEAFF.

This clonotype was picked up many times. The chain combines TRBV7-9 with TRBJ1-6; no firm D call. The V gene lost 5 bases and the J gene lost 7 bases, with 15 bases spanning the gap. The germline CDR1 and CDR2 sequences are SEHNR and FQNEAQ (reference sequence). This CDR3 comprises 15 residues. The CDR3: CASSHEAFGNSPLHF. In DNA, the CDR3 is TGTGCCAGCAGCCATGAAGCGTTCGGGAATTCACCCCTCCACTTT.

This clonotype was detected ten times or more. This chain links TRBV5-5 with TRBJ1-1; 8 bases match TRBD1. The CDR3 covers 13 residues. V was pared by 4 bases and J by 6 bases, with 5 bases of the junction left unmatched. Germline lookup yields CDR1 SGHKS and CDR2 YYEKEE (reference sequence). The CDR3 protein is CASSKWTGSEAFF. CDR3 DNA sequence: TGTGCCAGCAGCAAATGGACAGGGTCTGAAGCTTTCTTT.

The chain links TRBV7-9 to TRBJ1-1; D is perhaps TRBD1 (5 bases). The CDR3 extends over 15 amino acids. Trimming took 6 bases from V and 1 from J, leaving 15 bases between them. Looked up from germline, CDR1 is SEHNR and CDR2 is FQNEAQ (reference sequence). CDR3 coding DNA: TGTGCCAGCAGACCCTTGGTGGGGCAGAACACTGAAGCTTTCTTT. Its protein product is CASRPLVGQNTEAFF.